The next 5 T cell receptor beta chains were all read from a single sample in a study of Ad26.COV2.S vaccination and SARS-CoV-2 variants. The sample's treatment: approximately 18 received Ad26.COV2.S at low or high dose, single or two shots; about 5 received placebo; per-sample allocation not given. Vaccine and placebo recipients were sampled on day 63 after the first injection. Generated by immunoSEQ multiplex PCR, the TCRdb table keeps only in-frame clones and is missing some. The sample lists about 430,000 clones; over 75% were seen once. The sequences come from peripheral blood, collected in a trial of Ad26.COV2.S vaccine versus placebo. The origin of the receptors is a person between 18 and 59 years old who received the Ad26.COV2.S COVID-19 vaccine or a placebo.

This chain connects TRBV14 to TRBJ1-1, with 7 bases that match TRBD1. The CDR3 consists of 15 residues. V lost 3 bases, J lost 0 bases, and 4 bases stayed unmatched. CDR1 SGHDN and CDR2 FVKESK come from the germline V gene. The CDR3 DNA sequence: TGTGCCAGCAGCCACGACAGGGCCATGAACACTGAAGCTTTCTTT. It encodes CASSHDRAMNTEAFF. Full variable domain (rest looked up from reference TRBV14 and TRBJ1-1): EAGVTQFPSHSVIEKGQTVTLRCDPISGHDNLYWYRRVMGKEIKFLLHFVKESKQDESGMPNNRFLAERTGGTYSTLKVQPAELEDSGVYFCASSHDRAMNTEAFFGQGTRLTVV.

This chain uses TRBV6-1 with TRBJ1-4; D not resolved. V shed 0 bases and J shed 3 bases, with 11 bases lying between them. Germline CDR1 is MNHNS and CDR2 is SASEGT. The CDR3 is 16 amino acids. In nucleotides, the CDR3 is TGTGCCAGCAGTGAAGCTTTGGGGTCGTCTAATGAAAAACTGTTTTTT. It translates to CASSEALGSSNEKLFF.

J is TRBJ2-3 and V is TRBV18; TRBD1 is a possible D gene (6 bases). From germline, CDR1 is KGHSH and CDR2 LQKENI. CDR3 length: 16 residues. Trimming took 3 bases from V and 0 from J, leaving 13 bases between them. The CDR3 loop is CASSPTGTTSTDTQYF. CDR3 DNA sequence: TGTGCCAGCTCACCCACCGGGACAACTAGCACAGATACGCAGTATTTT.

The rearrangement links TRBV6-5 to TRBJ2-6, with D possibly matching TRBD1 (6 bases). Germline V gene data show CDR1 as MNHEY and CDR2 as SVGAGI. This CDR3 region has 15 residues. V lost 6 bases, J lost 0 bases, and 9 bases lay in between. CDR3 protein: CASRKTGSGANVLTF. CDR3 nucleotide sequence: TGTGCCAGCAGGAAGACAGGCTCTGGGGCCAACGTCCTGACTTTC.

The CDR3 sequence: CASSQGAEGETQYF. The DNA for the CDR3 is TGTGCCAGCAGCCAGGGGGCGGAGGGGGAGACCCAGTACTTC. The rearrangement joins TRBV7-8 to TRBJ2-5; the match to TRBD1 covers 8 bases. Germline V gene data show CDR1 as SGHVS and CDR2 as FQNEAQ. This CDR3 region has 14 residues. The V gene end was trimmed by 5 bases and the J gene end by 5 bases; junction bases not matched to a gene: 7.